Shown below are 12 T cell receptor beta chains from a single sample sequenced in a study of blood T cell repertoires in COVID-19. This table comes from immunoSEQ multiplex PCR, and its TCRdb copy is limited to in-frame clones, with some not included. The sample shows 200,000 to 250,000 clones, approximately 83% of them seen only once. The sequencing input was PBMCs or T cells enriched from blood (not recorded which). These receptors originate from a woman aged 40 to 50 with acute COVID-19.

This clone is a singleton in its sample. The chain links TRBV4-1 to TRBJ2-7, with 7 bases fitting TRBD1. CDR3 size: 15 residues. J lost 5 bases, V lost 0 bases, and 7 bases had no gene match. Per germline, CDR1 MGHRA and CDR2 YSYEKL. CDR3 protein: CASSQEGQGVNEQYF. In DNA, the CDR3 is TGCGCCAGCAGCCAAGAGGGGCAGGGGGTGAACGAGCAGTACTTC.

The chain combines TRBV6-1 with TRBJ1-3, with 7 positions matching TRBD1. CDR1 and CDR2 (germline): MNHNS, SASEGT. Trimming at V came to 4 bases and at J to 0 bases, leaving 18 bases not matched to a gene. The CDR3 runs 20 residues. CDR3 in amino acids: CASSGLLLPGQHYSGNTIYF. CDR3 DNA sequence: TGTGCCAGCAGTGGACTGCTCTTGCCGGGACAGCACTACTCTGGAAACACCATATATTTT.

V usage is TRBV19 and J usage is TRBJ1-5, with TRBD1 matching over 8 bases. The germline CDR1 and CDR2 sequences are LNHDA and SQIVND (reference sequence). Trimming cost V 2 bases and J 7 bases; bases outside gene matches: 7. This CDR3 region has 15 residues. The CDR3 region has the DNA TGTGCCAGTAGTATACCCCGGACAGGGAGGCAGCCCCAGCATTTT. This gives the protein CASSIPRTGRQPQHF.

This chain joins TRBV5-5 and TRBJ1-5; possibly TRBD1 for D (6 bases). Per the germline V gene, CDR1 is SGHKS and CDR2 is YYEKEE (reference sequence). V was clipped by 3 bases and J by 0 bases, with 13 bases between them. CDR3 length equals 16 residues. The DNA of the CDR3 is TGTGCCAGCAGCTCCTCCCAGGGGTCTAGCAATCAGCCCCAGCATTTT. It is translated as CASSSSQGSSNQPQHF.

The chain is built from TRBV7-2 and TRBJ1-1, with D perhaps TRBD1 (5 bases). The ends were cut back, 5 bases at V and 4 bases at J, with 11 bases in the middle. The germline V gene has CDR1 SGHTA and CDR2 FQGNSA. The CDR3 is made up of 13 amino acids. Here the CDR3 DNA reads TGTGCCAGCAGCGCCAGGGCGGCCACTGAAGCTTTCTTT. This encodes CASSARAATEAFF. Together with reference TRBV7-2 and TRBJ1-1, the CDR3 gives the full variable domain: GAGVSQSPSNKVTEKGKDVELRCDPISGHTALYWYRQSLGQGLEFLIYFQGNSAPDKSGLPSDRFSAERTGGSVSTLTIQRTQQEDSAVYLCASSARAATEAFFGQGTRLTVV.

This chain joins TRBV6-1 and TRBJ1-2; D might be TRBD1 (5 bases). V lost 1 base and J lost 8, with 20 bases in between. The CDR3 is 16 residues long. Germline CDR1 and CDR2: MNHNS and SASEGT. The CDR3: CASSEGVRRGLEGYTF. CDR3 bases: TGTGCCAGCAGTGAAGGAGTCCGGAGGGGCTTAGAGGGCTACACCTTC.

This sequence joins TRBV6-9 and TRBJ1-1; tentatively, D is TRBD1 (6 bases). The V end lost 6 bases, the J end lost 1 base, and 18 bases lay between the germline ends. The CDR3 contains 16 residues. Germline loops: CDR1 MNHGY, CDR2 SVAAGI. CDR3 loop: CASSLSRGAPNTEAFF. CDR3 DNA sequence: TGTGCCAGCAGCCTATCGCGGGGGGCCCCGAACACTGAAGCTTTCTTT.

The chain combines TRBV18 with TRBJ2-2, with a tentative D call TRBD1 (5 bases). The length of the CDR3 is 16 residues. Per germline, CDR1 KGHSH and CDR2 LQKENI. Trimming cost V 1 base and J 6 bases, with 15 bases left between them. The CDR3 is CASSPQKGRFPGELFF. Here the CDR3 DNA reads TGTGCCAGCTCACCACAGAAGGGGCGCTTTCCCGGGGAGCTGTTTTTT.

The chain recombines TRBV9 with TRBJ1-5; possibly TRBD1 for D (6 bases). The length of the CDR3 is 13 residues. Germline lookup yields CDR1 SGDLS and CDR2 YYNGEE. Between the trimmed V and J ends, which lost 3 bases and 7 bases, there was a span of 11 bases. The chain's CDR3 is CASSAGDGQPQHF. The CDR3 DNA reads TGTGCCAGCAGCGCAGGGGACGGGCAGCCCCAGCATTTT.

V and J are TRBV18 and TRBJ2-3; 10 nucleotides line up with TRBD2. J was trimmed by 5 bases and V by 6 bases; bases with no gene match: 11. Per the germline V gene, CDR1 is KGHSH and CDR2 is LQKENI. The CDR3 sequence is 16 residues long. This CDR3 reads CASSPGLALGGDTQYF. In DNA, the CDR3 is TGTGCCAGCTCGCCGGGACTAGCGCTCGGGGGAGATACGCAGTATTTT.

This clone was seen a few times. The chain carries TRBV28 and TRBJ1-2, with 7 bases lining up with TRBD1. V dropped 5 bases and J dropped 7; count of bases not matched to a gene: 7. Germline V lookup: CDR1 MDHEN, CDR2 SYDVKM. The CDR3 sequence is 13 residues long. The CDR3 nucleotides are TGTGCCAGCAGTAAGACAGGGTTCTTTGGCTACACCTTC. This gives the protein CASSKTGFFGYTF.

This chain's CDR3 is CASSLRTAVNSPLHF. Here the CDR3 DNA reads TGTGCCAGCAGCTTACGGACAGCCGTTAATTCACCCCTCCACTTT. The chain carries TRBV28 and TRBJ1-6, with D possibly matching TRBD1 (6 bases). Trimming left V 6 bases short and J 6 bases short, with 15 bases between. Germline CDR1 is MDHEN and CDR2 is SYDVKM. The CDR3 consists of 15 residues.